Below are 32 T cell receptor beta chains sequenced from a single sample in a study of T cell repertoires in cytomegalovirus infection. These receptors have no known antigen. TCRdb analysed the reads with MiXCR anew, one entry per CDR3 protein. The profile shows approximately 150,000 distinct CDR3 sequences, about a fifth of them singletons. The sequencing here drew on CD8+ T cells from cultured PBMCs, taken from culture after CMV antigen stimulation. The origin of the receptors is a human donor in good health (CMV status not recorded). Some clones in this sample may be carry-over from other donors' samples.

This clonotype occurred a few times. This chain uses TRBV7-4 with TRBJ1-5; TRBD1 agrees at 8 bases. CDR3 length: 14 amino acids. Trimming cost V 8 bases and J 5 bases; bases outside gene matches: 8. Per germline, CDR1 SGHVT and CDR2 SQSDAQ. This CDR3 reads CASGSGGGDQPQHF. As DNA, the CDR3 is TGTGCCAGCGGGTCAGGGGGCGGTGATCAGCCCCAGCATTTT.

Concerning this clonotype: One junction end disagrees with the germline gene, perhaps due to a read error. V is TRBV7-6 and J is TRBJ2-5; 12 nucleotides line up with TRBD2. The CDR3 runs to 14 residues. Germline V gene sequence: CDR1 SGHVS, CDR2 FNYEAQ. The CDR3 loop reads CASSPSGGEETQYF. Here the CDR3 DNA reads TGTGCTAGCAGCCCTAGCGGGGGGGAAGAGACCCAGTACTTC.

Many counts were recorded for this clonotype. The CDR3 DNA is TGTGCCAGCAGCTTAGAATACGGTCGCTACGAGCAGTACTTC. This sequence encodes CASSLEYGRYEQYF. The chain employs TRBV7-9 and TRBJ2-7; D unclear. The CDR3 loop spans 14 amino acids. V lost 1 base and J 3 bases, leaving 10 bases between the germline ends. Germline values: CDR1 SEHNR, CDR2 FQNEAQ (reference sequence).

This clonotype was counted a few times. V is TRBV7-8 and J is TRBJ1-5, with D maybe TRBD1 (5 bases). CDR3 length: 15 residues. V was clipped by 5 bases and J by 5 bases, with 16 bases between them. Germline loops: CDR1 SGHVS, CDR2 FQNEAQ. The CDR3 spells CASSLGLREDQPQHF. In DNA, the CDR3 is TGTGCCAGCAGCCTGGGTCTCAGGGAGGATCAGCCCCAGCATTTT.

This clonotype came up a few times. This chain uses TRBV19 with TRBJ2-1; D gene unclear. The germline CDR1 and CDR2 sequences are LNHDA and SQIVND (reference sequence). V lost 2 bases and J lost 6, with 8 bases in between. The CDR3 contains 13 residues. The CDR3 DNA reads as TGTGCCAGTAGTATACTAAGTGGCAATGAGCAGTTCTTC. It translates to CASSILSGNEQFF.

The J gene is TRBJ1-6, the V gene TRBV4-2; D call uncertain. The germline V gene encodes CDR1 LGHNA and CDR2 YNFKEQ. This CDR3 has 14 amino acids. With 5 bases removed from V and 9 bases from J, the gap between germline ends came to 14 bases. The CDR3: CASSIGPLTSPLHF. Written as DNA, the CDR3 is TGTGCCAGCAGCATCGGTCCTCTGACTTCACCCCTCCACTTT.

The chain carries TRBV27 and TRBJ1-1; perhaps TRBD1 as D (5 bases). CDR1 and CDR2 from the germline V gene are MNHEY and SMNVEV (reference sequence). V gave up 4 bases and J gave up 6 bases, with 24 bases separating them. The CDR3 contains 17 residues. The CDR3 coding sequence is TGTGCCAGCAGTTCACGCCGGGACCCCGATCCGGTCCCTGAAGCTTTCTTT. This translates into CASSSRRDPDPVPEAFF.

Only a few counts were recorded for this clonotype. The CDR3 DNA reads as TGTGCCAGCAGTTTCGGCGTGGGCACTGAAGCTTTCTTT. Residues: CASSFGVGTEAFF. This chain connects TRBV27 to TRBJ1-1; unclear D gene. V was shortened by 3 bases and J by 4 bases, with 9 bases between the two germline ends. This CDR3 spans 13 amino acids. From germline, CDR1 is MNHEY and CDR2 SMNVEV (reference sequence).

This clonotype was seen only a few times. V usage is TRBV12-3 or TRBV12-4 and J usage is TRBJ1-2; D gene uncertain. V dropped 8 bases and J dropped 2 bases, with 12 bases sitting between them. The CDR3 has 13 amino acids. As DNA, the CDR3 is TGTGCCAGCTTGTCGTCAGTCAACTATGGCTACACCTTC. This encodes CASLSSVNYGYTF.

This rearrangement joins TRBV7-8 to TRBJ2-7; TRBD2 aligns across 9 bases. The CDR3 sequence is 13 residues long. Germline assignment: CDR1 SGHVS and CDR2 FQNEAQ. V dropped 3 bases and J dropped 7; count of bases not matched to a gene: 4. As DNA, the CDR3 is TGTGCCAGCAGCTTGCGGGGGGGGACGGAGCAGTACTTC. Residues: CASSLRGGTEQYF. Based on the CDR3 plus reference TRBV7-8 and TRBJ2-7, the full variable domain is GAGVSQSPRYKVAKRGQDVALRCDPISGHVSLFWYQQALGQGPEFLTYFQNEAQLDKSGLPSDRFFAERPEGSVSTLKIQRTQQEDSAVYLCASSLRGGTEQYFGPGTRLTVT.

This clonotype was detected a few times. The genes are TRBV28 and TRBJ2-3; D is undetermined. Trimming took off 8 bases at V and 3 bases at J, with 9 bases between the two ends. The CDR3 covers 12 residues. Germline V gene sequence: CDR1 MDHEN, CDR2 SYDVKM. DNA for the CDR3: TGTGCCAGCGGTTCGGATACAGATACGCAGTATTTT. Protein: CASGSDTDTQYF.

This clonotype has more than one count but fewer than ten. V is TRBV4-1 and J is TRBJ1-5; D possibly corresponds to TRBD1 (5 bases). V gave up 0 bases and J gave up 9 bases, with 12 bases separating them. Germline loops: CDR1 MGHRA, CDR2 YSYEKL. The CDR3 has 14 residues. The CDR3 coding sequence is TGCGCCAGCAGCCAAGATGCCCTCGGGGGGCCCCAGCATTTT. It translates to CASSQDALGGPQHF.

This clonotype was counted between two and nine times. The rearrangement links TRBV14 to TRBJ1-1, with unresolved D. Trimming removed 2 bases at V and 4 bases at J, with 11 bases between. The germline V gene has CDR1 SGHDN and CDR2 FVKESK. The CDR3 has 14 amino acids. The CDR3 region is CASSQYIAGTEAFF. The DNA of the CDR3 is TGTGCCAGCAGCCAATACATAGCAGGCACTGAAGCTTTCTTT.

This clonotype showed up just a few times. The chain combines TRBV7-9 with TRBJ2-7; 10 nucleotides match TRBD1. With 6 bases clipped from V and 0 bases from J, the junction kept 5 bases outside the gene matches. CDR1 SEHNR and CDR2 FQNEAQ come from the germline V gene (reference sequence). The length of the CDR3 is 15 residues. In nucleotides, the CDR3 is TGTGCCAGCAGTTCCGGGACAGGGGTCTCCTACGAGCAGTACTTC. Translating gives CASSSGTGVSYEQYF.

This clonotype was detected a few times. The V gene is TRBV6-2 or TRBV6-3, the J gene TRBJ2-3, with unresolved D. V gave up 2 bases and J gave up 2 bases, with 20 bases separating them. CDR1 is MNHEY and CDR2 is SVGEGT in the germline V gene. The CDR3 is 18 amino acids. CDR3 protein: CASSYPTQSTELTDTQYF. The CDR3 DNA follows: TGTGCCAGCAGTTACCCCACCCAATCGACGGAACTCACAGATACGCAGTATTTT.

J is TRBJ1-1 and V is TRBV7-9; D is unresolved. The V and J ends lost 5 bases and 6 bases respectively, with 16 bases between them. This CDR3 has 14 amino acids. Germline lookup yields CDR1 SEHNR and CDR2 FQNEAQ (reference sequence). The CDR3 bases are TGTGCCAGCAGCCCAGACATGGCTAAGGCTGAAGCTTTCTTT. This encodes CASSPDMAKAEAFF. The full variable domain, in which reference TRBV7-9 and TRBJ1-1 provide the parts outside the CDR3, is DTGVSQNPRHKITKRGQNVTFRCDPISEHNRLYWYRQTLGQGPEFLTYFQNEAQLEKSRLLSDRFSAERPKGSFSTLEIQRTEQGDSAMYLCASSPDMAKAEAFFGQGTRLTVV.

This clonotype has only a few counts. The chain joins TRBV4-3 to TRBJ1-1; no definite D call. V was cut by 0 bases and J by 1 base, with 9 bases left in between. CDR3 length: 15 amino acids. Germline lookup yields CDR1 LGHNA and CDR2 YSLEER. CDR3 amino acids: CASSQDRAQNTEAFF. CDR3 nucleotide sequence: TGCGCCAGCAGCCAAGATAGGGCACAGAACACTGAAGCTTTCTTT.

The rearrangement links TRBV12-5 to TRBJ2-3; 9 nucleotides align to TRBD2. CDR3 length equals 16 residues. Trimming removed 3 bases from V and 5 bases from J; junction bases left unmatched: 9. Germline CDR1 is LGHNT and CDR2 is FRNRAP. CDR3 nucleotide sequence: TGTGCTAGTGGTTTACCCCTTAGCGGGGGTGAAGATACGCAGTATTTT. This gives the protein CASGLPLSGGEDTQYF. The full variable domain, in which reference TRBV12-5 and TRBJ2-3 provide the parts outside the CDR3, is DARVTQTPRHKVTEMGQEVTMRCQPILGHNTVFWYRQTMMQGLELLAYFRNRAPLDDSGMPKDRFSAEMPDATLATLKIQPSEPRDSAVYFCASGLPLSGGEDTQYFGPGTRLTVL.

Sample share makes this clonotype medium-sized. CDR3 in amino acids: CASSFHREQGDYGYTF. The CDR3 DNA is TGTGCCAGCAGCTTTCACCGGGAACAGGGGGACTATGGCTACACCTTC. The genes are TRBV7-8 and TRBJ1-2, with 8 bases lining up with TRBD1. This CDR3 is 16 amino acids long. With V trimmed by 3 bases and J by 3 bases, 9 bases remained unmatched. Germline lookup yields CDR1 SGHVS and CDR2 FQNEAQ.

Of note for this clonotype: It may be a read error: a sequence one base away is much more abundant. The CDR3 loop is CARSSGANVLTF. The CDR3 coding sequence is TGTGCCAGGAGCTCTGGGGCCAACGTCCTGACTTTC. The rearrangement uses TRBV2 and TRBJ2-6; no clear D gene. Looked up from germline, CDR1 is SNHLY and CDR2 is FYNNEI. The CDR3 is 12 amino acids. Between the trimmed V and J ends, which lost 9 bases and 0 bases, there was a span of 3 bases.

This clonotype was found many times. One end of the junction is discordant with germline, which a read error may explain. The chain uses TRBV12-3 or TRBV12-4 and TRBJ2-3; 7 nucleotides align to TRBD2. The CDR3 has 14 residues. The CDR3 is CASSLAGGGDTQYF. DNA for the CDR3: TGTGCCAGCAGCTTAGCGGGCGGAGGAGATACGCAGTATTTT.

This clonotype showed up just a few times. CDR3 residues: CASSQNRGYNSPLHF. The CDR3 nucleotides read TGCGCCAGCAGCCAAAACCGGGGCTATAATTCACCCCTCCACTTT. The rearrangement joins TRBV4-1 to TRBJ1-6; unclear D gene. Germline V CDR1 and CDR2: MGHRA, YSYEKL. The CDR3 is 15 residues long. Trimming took 2 bases from V and 3 from J, leaving 8 bases between them.

CDR3 sequence (DNA): TGCGCCAGCAGCACAGGACGGACGAACTACGAGCAGTACTTC. The encoded protein is CASSTGRTNYEQYF. The rearrangement uses TRBV5-1 and TRBJ2-7; the D gene is possibly TRBD1 (5 bases). The V and J ends lost 4 bases and 3 bases respectively, with 14 bases between them. In germline, CDR1 is SGHRS, CDR2 YFSETQ. CDR3 length equals 14 residues.

This chain links TRBV7-9 with TRBJ1-1; 9 nucleotides line up with TRBD1. The germline gives CDR1 SEHNR, CDR2 FQNEAQ (reference sequence). The V gene end was trimmed by 5 bases and the J gene end by 8 bases; junction bases not matched to a gene: 15. The CDR3 totals 16 residues. The CDR3 DNA reads TGTGCCAGCAGCCCAGACCTGGCAGGGACAGGGTCCGAAGCTTTCTTT. It specifies CASSPDLAGTGSEAFF.

This sequence joins TRBV19 and TRBJ1-5; D is ambiguous. CDR3 length equals 15 residues. Germline V lookup: CDR1 LNHDA, CDR2 SQIVND (reference sequence). The V end lost 3 bases, the J end lost 0 bases, and 9 bases lay between the germline ends. The CDR3 sequence is CASSITEYSNQPQHF. Here the CDR3 DNA reads TGTGCCAGTAGTATCACCGAGTATAGCAATCAGCCCCAGCATTTT.

This clonotype was counted only a few times. V and J are TRBV7-2 and TRBJ2-7; D call uncertain. V lost 1 base and J lost 5, with 6 bases in between. Germline assignment: CDR1 SGHTA and CDR2 FQGNSA. The CDR3 is 12 residues long. Here the CDR3 reads CASSLVLNEQYF. The CDR3 nucleotides read TGTGCCAGCAGCTTAGTACTAAACGAGCAGTACTTC.

The gene calls are TRBV6-1 and TRBJ2-1; either TRBD1 or TRBD2 may fit D (5 bases each). The germline gives CDR1 MNHNS, CDR2 SASEGT. The germline V and J ends were trimmed by 5 bases and 6 bases, with 17 bases remaining between them. The CDR3 is 15 residues long. CDR3 in amino acids: CASSPKTGTINEQFF. The CDR3 region has the DNA TGTGCCAGCAGTCCGAAGACCGGGACGATCAATGAGCAGTTCTTC.

In its sample, this clonotype was seen once. The rearrangement uses TRBV12-3 or TRBV12-4 and TRBJ1-5, with D perhaps matching TRBD1 (6 bases). This CDR3 is built from 15 residues. Trimming shortened V by 0 bases and J by 8 bases, and 14 bases separated the two germline ends. The CDR3 nucleotides read TGTGCCAGCAGTTTAGCTGGGGGGCCCAAGGAGCCCCAGCATTTT. Translation: CASSLAGGPKEPQHF.

V usage is TRBV7-3 and J usage is TRBJ2-1; D perhaps matches TRBD1 (6 bases). The CDR3 covers 12 residues. Between the trimmed V and J ends, which lost 5 bases and 9 bases, there was a span of 11 bases. Germline V gene lookup returns CDR1 SGHTA and CDR2 FQGTGA. CDR3 region: CASSPRGSEQFF. For the CDR3, the DNA is TGTGCCAGCAGCCCTAGGGGGAGTGAGCAGTTCTTC.

Only a few counts were recorded for this clonotype. CDR3 residues: CASSPDRDESYEQYF. The CDR3 DNA reads TGTGCCAGCAGCCCGGACCGGGACGAATCCTACGAGCAGTACTTC. The rearrangement uses TRBV7-9 and TRBJ2-7, with D possibly called TRBD1 or TRBD2 (5 bases each). The CDR3 extends over 15 amino acids. Germline V gene sequence: CDR1 SEHNR, CDR2 FQNEAQ (reference sequence). Trimming shortened V by 5 bases and J by 1 base, and 15 bases separated the two germline ends.

This clonotype occurred once. This rearrangement joins TRBV27 to TRBJ1-1, with D uncertain. The CDR3 contains 16 residues. Germline V gives CDR1 MNHEY, CDR2 SMNVEV (reference sequence). Trimming removed 2 bases at V and 0 bases at J, with 13 bases between. CDR3 amino acids: CASSLIRASMNTEAFF. For the CDR3, the DNA is TGTGCCAGCAGTTTAATCCGTGCCTCTATGAACACTGAAGCTTTCTTT.

This clonotype has only a few counts. V usage is TRBV7-2 and J usage is TRBJ1-1; no definite D call. Trimming removed 1 base from V and 7 bases from J, with 10 bases in between. This CDR3 has 13 residues. Germline values: CDR1 SGHTA, CDR2 FQGNSA. The CDR3 protein is CASSLDFWDEAFF. CDR3 sequence (DNA): TGTGCCAGCAGCTTAGATTTCTGGGATGAAGCTTTCTTT. Full variable domain (remainder filled in from reference TRBV7-2 and TRBJ1-1): GAGVSQSPSNKVTEKGKDVELRCDPISGHTALYWYRQSLGQGLEFLIYFQGNSAPDKSGLPSDRFSAERTGGSVSTLTIQRTQQEDSAVYLCASSLDFWDEAFFGQGTRLTVV.